This TCR beta chain was profiled in a study of blood T cell repertoires in COVID-19. On the study more broadly: Samples of COVID-19 (acute and convalescent) were obtained from the United States, Italy and Spain. The cDNA or gDNA used as material had been derived from T cells, B-cell-depleted T cells, or PBMCs.

V lost 0 bases and J lost 4, with 7 bases in between. The CDR3 consists of 14 residues. Germline-derived CDR1 and CDR2 are SGHTA and FQGNSA. Source study methods: Amplifying reference gene primers gave estimates of nucleated cell counts. Produced via immunoSEQ multiplex PCR; TCRdb's table is partial and in-frame only. V and J calls and clone size are copied from that table; D and trimming were computed from the DNA. The table records 14,000 or so clones, around 90% of them present only once. The TCR comes from a human donor in a cohort sampled during active COVID-19. V gene TRBV7-2 combines with J gene TRBJ1-5; D is unclear. What was sequenced was peripheral blood. CDR3 sequence: CASSLASGNQPQHF. Written as DNA, the CDR3 is TGTGCCAGCAGCTTAGCGTCGGGTAATCAGCCCCAGCATTTT.